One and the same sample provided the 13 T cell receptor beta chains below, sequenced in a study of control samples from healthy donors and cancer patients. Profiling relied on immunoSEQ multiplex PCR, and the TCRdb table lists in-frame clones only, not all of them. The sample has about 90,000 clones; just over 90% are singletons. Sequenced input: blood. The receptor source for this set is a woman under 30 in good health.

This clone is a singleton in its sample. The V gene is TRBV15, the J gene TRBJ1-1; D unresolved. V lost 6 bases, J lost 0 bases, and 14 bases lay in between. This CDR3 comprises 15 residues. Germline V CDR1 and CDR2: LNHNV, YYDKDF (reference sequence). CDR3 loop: CATRDLERMNTEAFF. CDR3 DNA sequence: TGTGCCACCAGAGATCTTGAGAGAATGAACACTGAAGCTTTCTTT.

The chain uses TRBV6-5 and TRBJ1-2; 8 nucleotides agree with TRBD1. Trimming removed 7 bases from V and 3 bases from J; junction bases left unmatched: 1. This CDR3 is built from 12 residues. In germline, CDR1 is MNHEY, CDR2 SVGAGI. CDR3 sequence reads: CASKGQDYGYTF. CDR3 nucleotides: TGTGCCAGCAAGGGACAGGACTATGGCTACACCTTC.

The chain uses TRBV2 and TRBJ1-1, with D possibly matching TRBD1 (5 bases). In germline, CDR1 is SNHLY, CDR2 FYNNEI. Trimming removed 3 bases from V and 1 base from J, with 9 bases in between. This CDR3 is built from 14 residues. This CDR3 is CASSDQGPNTEAFF. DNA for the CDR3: TGTGCCAGCAGTGACCAGGGCCCGAACACTGAAGCTTTCTTT.

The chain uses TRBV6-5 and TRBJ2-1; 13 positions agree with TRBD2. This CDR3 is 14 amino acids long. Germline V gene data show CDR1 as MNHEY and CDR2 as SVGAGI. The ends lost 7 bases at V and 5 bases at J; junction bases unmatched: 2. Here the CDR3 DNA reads TGTGCCAGCAAACTAGCGGGGGGGCACAATGAGCAGTTCTTC. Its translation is CASKLAGGHNEQFF.

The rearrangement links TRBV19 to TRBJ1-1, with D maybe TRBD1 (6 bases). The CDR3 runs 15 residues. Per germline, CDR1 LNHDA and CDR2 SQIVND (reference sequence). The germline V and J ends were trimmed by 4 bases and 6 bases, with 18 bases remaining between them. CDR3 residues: CASSTREGRGAEAFF. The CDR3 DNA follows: TGTGCCAGTAGTACCAGGGAGGGCAGGGGAGCTGAAGCTTTCTTT.

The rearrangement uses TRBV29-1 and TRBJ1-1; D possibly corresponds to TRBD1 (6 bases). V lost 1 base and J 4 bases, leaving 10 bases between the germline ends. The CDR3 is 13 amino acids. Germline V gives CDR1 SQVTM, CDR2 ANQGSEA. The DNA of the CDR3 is TGCAGCGTTGAAGTAGGGGGGATCACTGAAGCTTTCTTT. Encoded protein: CSVEVGGITEAFF.

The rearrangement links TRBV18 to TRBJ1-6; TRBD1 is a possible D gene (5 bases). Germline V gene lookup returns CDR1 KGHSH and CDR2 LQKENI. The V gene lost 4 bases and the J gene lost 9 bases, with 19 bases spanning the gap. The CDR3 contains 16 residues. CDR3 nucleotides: TGTGCCAGCTCACTGGACAAATTCGGGTCTGTTTCACCCCTCCACTTT. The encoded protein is CASSLDKFGSVSPLHF.

The CDR3 is CASSALQGSDSPLHF. The CDR3 nucleotides are TGTGCCAGCAGCGCATTACAGGGGTCGGATTCACCCCTCCACTTT. The chain joins TRBV5-6 to TRBJ1-6; 7 bases are a match to TRBD1. Germline values: CDR1 SGHDT, CDR2 YYEEEE. There are 15 residues in the CDR3. V shed 4 bases and J 8 bases; nucleotides not matched to a gene: 9.

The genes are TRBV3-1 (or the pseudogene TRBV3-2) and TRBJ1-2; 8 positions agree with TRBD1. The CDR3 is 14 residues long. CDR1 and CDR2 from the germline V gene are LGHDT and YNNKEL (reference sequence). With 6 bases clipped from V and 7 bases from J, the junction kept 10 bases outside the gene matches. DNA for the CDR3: TGTGCCAGCAGGCCAGGGGGCGAGTTGTCTGGCTACACCTTC. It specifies CASRPGGELSGYTF.

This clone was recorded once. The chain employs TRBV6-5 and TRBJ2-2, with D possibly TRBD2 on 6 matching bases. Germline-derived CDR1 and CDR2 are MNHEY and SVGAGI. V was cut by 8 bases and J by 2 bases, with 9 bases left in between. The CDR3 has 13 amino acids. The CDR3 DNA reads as TGTGCCAGCGGGACTTTAAACACCGGGGAGCTGTTTTTT. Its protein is CASGTLNTGELFF.

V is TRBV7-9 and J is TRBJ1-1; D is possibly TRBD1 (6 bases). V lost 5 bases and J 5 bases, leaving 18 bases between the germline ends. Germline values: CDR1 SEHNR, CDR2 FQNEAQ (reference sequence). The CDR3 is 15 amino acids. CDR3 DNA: TGTGCCAGCAGCCCCCTACAGGGATCGTCGACTGAAGCTTTCTTT. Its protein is CASSPLQGSSTEAFF.

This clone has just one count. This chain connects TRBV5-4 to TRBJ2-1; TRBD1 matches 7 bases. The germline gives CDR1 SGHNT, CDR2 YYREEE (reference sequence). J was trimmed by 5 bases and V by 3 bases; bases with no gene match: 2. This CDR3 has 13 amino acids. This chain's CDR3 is CASSSDRNNEQFF. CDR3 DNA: TGTGCCAGCAGCTCGGACAGGAACAATGAGCAGTTCTTC.

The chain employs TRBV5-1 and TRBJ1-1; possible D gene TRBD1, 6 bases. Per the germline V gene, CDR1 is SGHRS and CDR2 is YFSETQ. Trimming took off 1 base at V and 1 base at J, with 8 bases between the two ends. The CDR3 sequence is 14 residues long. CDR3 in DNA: TGCGCCAGCAGCTTGAGGGGGTGGAACACTGAAGCTTTCTTT. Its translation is CASSLRGWNTEAFF. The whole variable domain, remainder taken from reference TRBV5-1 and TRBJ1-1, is KAGVTQTPRYLIKTRGQQVTLSCSPISGHRSVSWYQQTPGQGLQFLFEYFSETQRNKGNFPGRFSGRQFSNSRSEMNVSTLELGDSALYLCASSLRGWNTEAFFGQGTRLTVV.